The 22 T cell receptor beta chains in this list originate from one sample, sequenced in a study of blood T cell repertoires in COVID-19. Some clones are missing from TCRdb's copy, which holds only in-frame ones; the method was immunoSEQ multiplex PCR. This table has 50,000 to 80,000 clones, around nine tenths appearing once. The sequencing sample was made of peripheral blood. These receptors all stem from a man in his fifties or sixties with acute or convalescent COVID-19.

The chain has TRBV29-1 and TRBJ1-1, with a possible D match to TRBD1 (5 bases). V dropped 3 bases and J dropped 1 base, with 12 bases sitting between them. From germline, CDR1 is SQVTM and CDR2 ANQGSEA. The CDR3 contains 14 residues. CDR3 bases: TGCAGCGTTGAGGTCCTGCAGGGGAACACTGAAGCTTTCTTT. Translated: CSVEVLQGNTEAFF.

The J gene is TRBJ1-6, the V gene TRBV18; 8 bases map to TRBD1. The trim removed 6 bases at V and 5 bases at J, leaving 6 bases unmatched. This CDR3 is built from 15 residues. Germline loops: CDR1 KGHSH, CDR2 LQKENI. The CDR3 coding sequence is TGTGCCAGCTCGGACGGACAGGGCCATAATTCACCCCTCCACTTT. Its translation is CASSDGQGHNSPLHF.

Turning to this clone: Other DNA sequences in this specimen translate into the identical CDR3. Here the CDR3 reads CASSFPGTGHGYTF. The CDR3, as DNA: TGTGCCAGCAGCTTTCCAGGGACAGGACATGGCTACACCTTC. The rearrangement links TRBV11-1 to TRBJ1-2; 8 nucleotides line up with TRBD1. J was trimmed by 6 bases and V by 3 bases; bases with no gene match: 6. Germline assignment: CDR1 SGHAT and CDR2 FQDESV (reference sequence). This CDR3 is 14 amino acids long. The whole variable domain, remainder taken from reference TRBV11-1 and TRBJ1-2, is EAEVAQSPRYKITEKSQAVAFWCDPISGHATLYWYRQILGQGPELLVQFQDESVVDDSQLPKDRFSAERLKGVDSTLKIQPAELGDSAMYLCASSFPGTGHGYTFGSGTRLTVV.

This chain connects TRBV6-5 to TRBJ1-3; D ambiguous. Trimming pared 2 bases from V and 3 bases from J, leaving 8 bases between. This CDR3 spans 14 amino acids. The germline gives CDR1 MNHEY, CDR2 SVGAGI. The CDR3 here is CASSYEGNGNTIYF. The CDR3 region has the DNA TGTGCCAGCAGTTACGAGGGAAATGGAAACACCATATATTTT.

CDR3 bases: TGCGCCAGCAGCCTGGGTCGGAACACTGAAGCTTTCTTT. Protein: CASSLGRNTEAFF. The V gene is TRBV5-1, the J gene TRBJ1-1, with D unclear. The CDR3 sequence is 13 residues long. Germline assignment: CDR1 SGHRS and CDR2 YFSETQ. V was cut by 4 bases and J by 1 base, with 8 bases left in between.

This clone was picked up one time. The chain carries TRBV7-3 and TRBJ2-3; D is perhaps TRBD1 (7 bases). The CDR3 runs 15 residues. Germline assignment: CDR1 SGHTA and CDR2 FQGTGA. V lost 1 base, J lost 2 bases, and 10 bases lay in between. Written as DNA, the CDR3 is TGTGCCAGCAGCTTAAGGAGGGGGCCCACAGATACGCAGTATTTT. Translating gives CASSLRRGPTDTQYF.

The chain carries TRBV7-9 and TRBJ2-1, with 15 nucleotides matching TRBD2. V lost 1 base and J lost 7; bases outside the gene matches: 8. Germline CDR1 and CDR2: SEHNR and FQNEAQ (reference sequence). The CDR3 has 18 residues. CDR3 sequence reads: CASSLVGTSGGRTNEQFF. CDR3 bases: TGTGCCAGCAGCTTAGTCGGGACTAGCGGGGGGCGCACGAATGAGCAGTTCTTC. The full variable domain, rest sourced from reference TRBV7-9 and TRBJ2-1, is DTGVSQNPRHKITKRGQNVTFRCDPISEHNRLYWYRQTLGQGPEFLTYFQNEAQLEKSRLLSDRFSAERPKGSFSTLEIQRTEQGDSAMYLCASSLVGTSGGRTNEQFFGPGTRLTVL.

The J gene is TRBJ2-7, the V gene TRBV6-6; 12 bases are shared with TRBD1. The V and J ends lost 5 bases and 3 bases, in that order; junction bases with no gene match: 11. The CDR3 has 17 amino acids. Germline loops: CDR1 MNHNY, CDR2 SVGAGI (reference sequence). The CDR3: CASSLLWDRGRVYEQYF. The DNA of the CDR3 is TGTGCCAGCAGTCTACTTTGGGACAGGGGGCGAGTCTACGAGCAGTACTTC.

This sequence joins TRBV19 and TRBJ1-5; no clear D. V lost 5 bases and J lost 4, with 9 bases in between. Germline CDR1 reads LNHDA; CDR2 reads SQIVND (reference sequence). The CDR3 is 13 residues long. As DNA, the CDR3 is TGTGCCAGTAGTTTGCTCGGGAATCAGCCCCAGCATTTT. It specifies CASSLLGNQPQHF.

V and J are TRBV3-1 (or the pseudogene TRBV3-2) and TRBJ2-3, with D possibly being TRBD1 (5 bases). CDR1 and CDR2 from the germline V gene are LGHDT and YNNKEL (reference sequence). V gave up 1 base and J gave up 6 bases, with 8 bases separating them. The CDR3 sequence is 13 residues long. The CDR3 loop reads CASSQGPGDTQYF. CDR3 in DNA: TGTGCCAGCAGCCAAGGGCCAGGGGATACGCAGTATTTT.

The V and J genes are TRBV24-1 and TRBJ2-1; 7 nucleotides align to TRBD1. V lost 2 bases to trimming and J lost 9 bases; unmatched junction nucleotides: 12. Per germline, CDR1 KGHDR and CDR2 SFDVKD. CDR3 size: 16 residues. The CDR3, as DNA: TGTGCCACCAGTGATTCGAGGAAGGGGGCATCAACTGAGCAGTTCTTC. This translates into CATSDSRKGASTEQFF.

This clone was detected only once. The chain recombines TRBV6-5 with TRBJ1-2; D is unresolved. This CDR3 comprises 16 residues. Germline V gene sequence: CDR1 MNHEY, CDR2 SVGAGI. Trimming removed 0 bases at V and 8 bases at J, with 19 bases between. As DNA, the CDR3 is TGTGCCAGCAGTTACTCGAACTCCGGGAAGAAAGGCGGCTACACCTTC. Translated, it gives CASSYSNSGKKGGYTF.

CDR3 sequence (DNA): TGTGCCAGCAGCCGCGGGACAGGGGGCGCGGGAAGTGGAAACACCATATATTTT. Translating it yields CASSRGTGGAGSGNTIYF. The gene calls are TRBV3-1 (or the pseudogene TRBV3-2) and TRBJ1-3; 12 bases line up with TRBD1. Looked up from germline, CDR1 is LGHDT and CDR2 is YNNKEL (reference sequence). J lost 3 bases, V lost 4 bases, and 10 bases had no gene match. The CDR3 spans 18 residues.

CDR3 nucleotide sequence: TGTGCCAGCAGTTTAGAGGGGGGGAATCAGCCCCAGCATTTT. This encodes CASSLEGGNQPQHF. This chain links TRBV28 with TRBJ1-5, with TRBD1 as a possible D gene (6 bases). CDR3 length: 14 amino acids. In germline, CDR1 is MDHEN, CDR2 SYDVKM. Trimming took 2 bases from V and 4 from J, leaving 9 bases between them.

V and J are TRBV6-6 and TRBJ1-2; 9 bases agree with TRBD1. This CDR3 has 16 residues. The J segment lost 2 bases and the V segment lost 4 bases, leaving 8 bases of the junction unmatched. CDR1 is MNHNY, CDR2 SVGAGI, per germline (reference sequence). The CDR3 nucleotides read TGTGCCAGCAGTTTTAGGACAGGGGAAATGAACTATGGCTACACCTTC. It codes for CASSFRTGEMNYGYTF.

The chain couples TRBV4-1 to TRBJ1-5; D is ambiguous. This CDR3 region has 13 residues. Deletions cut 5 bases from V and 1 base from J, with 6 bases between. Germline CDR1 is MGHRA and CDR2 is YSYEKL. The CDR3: CASSGQSNQPQHF. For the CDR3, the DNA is TGCGCCAGCAGCGGGCAGAGCAATCAGCCCCAGCATTTT.

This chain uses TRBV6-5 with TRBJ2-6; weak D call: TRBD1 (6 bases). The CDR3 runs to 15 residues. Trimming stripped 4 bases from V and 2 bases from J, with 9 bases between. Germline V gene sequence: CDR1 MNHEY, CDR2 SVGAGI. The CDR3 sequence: CASSSRGPGANVLTF. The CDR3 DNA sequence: TGTGCCAGCAGTTCCAGGGGACCTGGGGCCAACGTCCTGACTTTC.

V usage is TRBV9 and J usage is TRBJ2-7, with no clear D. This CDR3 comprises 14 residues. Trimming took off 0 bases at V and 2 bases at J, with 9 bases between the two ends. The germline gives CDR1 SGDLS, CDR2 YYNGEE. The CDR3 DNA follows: TGTGCCAGCAGCGTAGGTCAGAACGCCTACGAGCAGTACTTC. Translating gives CASSVGQNAYEQYF. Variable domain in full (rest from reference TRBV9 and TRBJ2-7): DSGVTQTPKHLITATGQRVTLRCSPRSGDLSVYWYQQSLDQGLQFLIQYYNGEERAKGNILERFSAQQFPDLHSELNLSSLELGDSALYFCASSVGQNAYEQYFGPGTRLTVT.

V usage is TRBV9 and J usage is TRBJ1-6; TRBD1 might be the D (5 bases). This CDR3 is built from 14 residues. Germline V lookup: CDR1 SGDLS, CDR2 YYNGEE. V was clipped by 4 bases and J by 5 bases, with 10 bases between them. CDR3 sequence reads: CASSQTVDNSPLHF. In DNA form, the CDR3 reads TGTGCCAGCAGCCAGACAGTGGATAATTCACCCCTCCACTTT.

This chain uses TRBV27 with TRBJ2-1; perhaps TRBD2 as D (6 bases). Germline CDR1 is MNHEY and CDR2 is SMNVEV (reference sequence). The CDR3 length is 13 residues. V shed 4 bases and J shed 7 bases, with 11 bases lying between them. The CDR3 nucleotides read TGTGCCAGCAGTTATCGGGGGAGAAATGAGCAGTTCTTC. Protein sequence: CASSYRGRNEQFF.

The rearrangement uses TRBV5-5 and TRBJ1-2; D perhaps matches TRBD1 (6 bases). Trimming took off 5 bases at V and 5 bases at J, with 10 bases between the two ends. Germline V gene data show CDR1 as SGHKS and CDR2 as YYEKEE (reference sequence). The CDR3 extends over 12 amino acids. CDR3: CASSPTGYGYTF. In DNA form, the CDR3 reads TGTGCCAGCAGTCCCACAGGGTATGGCTACACCTTC.

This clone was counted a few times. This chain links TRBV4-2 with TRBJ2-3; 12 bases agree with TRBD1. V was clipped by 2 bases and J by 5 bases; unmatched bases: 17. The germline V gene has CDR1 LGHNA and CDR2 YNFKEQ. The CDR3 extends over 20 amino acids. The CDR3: CASSQKGQGAELWSGDTQYF. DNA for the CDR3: TGTGCCAGCAGCCAAAAGGGACAGGGGGCAGAATTATGGAGCGGAGATACGCAGTATTTT.